The T cell receptor beta chain under discussion was sequenced for a study of post-analysis software for immune sequencing data. Study observations and caveats: With TRBV5-6, TRBV5-1 and TRBV20-1 included, 4 to 6 TRBV segments were more frequent in patients than in controls. Analysis by F measure revealed that same-batch samples clustered strongly together. Normalized Chao1 diversity was significantly reduced in patients versus controls.

Libraries were made from TCR beta cDNA, and they carried unique molecular identifiers. Using its own MiXCR run on the PCR reads, TCRdb lists one record per CDR3 protein. The sample yields hundreds of thousands of distinct CDR3 sequences, approximately 59% seen once. Looked up from germline, CDR1 is DFQATT and CDR2 is SNEGSKA (reference sequence). The CDR3 is 15 amino acids. Of note for this clonotype: As yet, its antigen is unknown. One end of the junction is discordant with germline, which a read error may explain.

The clonotype was recovered from a girl aged 2-10 years with multiple sclerosis. Sequenced sample: blood. The V call is TRBV20-1, the J call TRBJ1-2; 7 bases are a match to TRBD1. This chain's CDR3 is CSARDRTTGTYGYTF. The CDR3 DNA follows: TGCAGTGCTAGAGATCGAACGACAGGGACCTATGGCTACACCTTT.